What follows is one T cell receptor beta chain and its context. Its target is not known. TCRdb itself ran the multiplex PCR reads through MiXCR, one entry per CDR3 protein. This sample carries approximately 150,000 distinct CDR3 sequences, 32% of them seen once, and the ten largest clones take about 2.3%. Axillary draining lymph nodes of breast cancer patients supplied the node samples. Trimming removed 2 bases from V and 6 bases from J, with 16 bases in between. In germline, CDR1 is LNHNV, CDR2 YYDKDF (reference sequence). This CDR3 spans 15 amino acids. The data are from a study of breast tumors, draining lymph nodes, adjacent tissues. General study findings and limits: Tumor repertoires ranked between lymph nodes and nontumor tissue in diversity, with V and J gene preferences.

Sequenced: axillary lymph node tissue. J is TRBJ1-2 and V is TRBV15; D not certain. The source is a female donor with breast cancer. Some clones in this sample may be carry-over from other donors' samples. DNA of the CDR3: TGTGCCACCAGCAGACAAGATAGCTCCTACAATGGCTACACCTTC. This translates into CATSRQDSSYNGYTF.